These T cell receptor beta chains were read from a single sample in a study of T-cell reconstitution after alpha-beta-depleted transplantation in children. TCRdb re-called the PCR reads with MiXCR, one entry per CDR3 protein. The table has 170,000 or so distinct CDR3 sequences, 6.5% to 7.5% seen once. This specimen consisted of PBMCs from the stem cell graft donor, obtained from the stem cell graft. The receptors originated from a human donor who donated a stem cell graft to a child with Wiskott-Aldrich syndrome. The CDR3 runs from the conserved cysteine through the conserved F or W. The order of the fields is V gene, J gene, CDR3 length, CDR3 protein.

TRBV25-1	TRBJ1-2	15	CASSRETGRSYGYTF
TRBV3-1	TRBJ2-1	15	CASSQVAGVYNEQFF
TRBV18	TRBJ2-5	16	CASSPRLAGNQETQYF
TRBV27	TRBJ2-3	14	CASSRTGSFDTQYF
TRBV4-3	TRBJ2-7	16	CASSQRLADPSYEQYF
TRBV20-1	TRBJ2-6	18	CSARAPGQGSSGANVLTF
TRBV24-1	TRBJ2-7	12	CATSWASYEQYF
TRBV6-5	TRBJ2-5	14	CASSYSGYSETQYF
TRBV5-1	TRBJ1-5	14	CASSPGTNNQPQHF
TRBV5-6	TRBJ2-3	14	CASSETGSTDTQYF
TRBV19	TRBJ1-5	14	CASSIGPSNQPQHF
TRBV7-2	TRBJ2-5	15	CASSGWTRRQETQYF
TRBV10-1	TRBJ2-3	15	CASSGLRGQADTQYF
TRBV10-3	TRBJ1-1	13	CAISEAGHTGAFF
TRBV7-8	TRBJ1-3	17	CASSLGRDRSSGNTIYF
TRBV18	TRBJ1-6	13	CASSPTLNSPLHF
TRBV28	TRBJ1-1	11	CASSFEKEAFF
TRBV25-1	TRBJ1-4	15	CASSDSKGATGLLFF
TRBV5-1	TRBJ1-6	15	CASSSWSRINSPLHF
TRBV24-1	TRBJ2-3	16	CATSDLAGTYTDTQYF
TRBV5-1	TRBJ2-5	14	CASSLGFGQETQYF
TRBV5-1	TRBJ2-7	15	CASSLALAGGGEQYF
TRBV29-1	TRBJ2-3	13	CSVGQASTDTQYF
TRBV28	TRBJ2-7	15	CASSTPGQGIYEQYF
TRBV20-1	TRBJ2-4	14	CSAIEGVAKNIQYF
TRBV5-1	TRBJ1-2	11	CASNMGGGYTF
TRBV29-1	TRBJ1-1	14	CSITRRPMNTEAFF
TRBV18	TRBJ2-7	13	CASSPKTGSEQYF
TRBV29-1	TRBJ1-2	14	CSVVGHLGSDGYTF
TRBV2	TRBJ1-6	15	CASSELQGTNSPLHF
TRBV12-3/TRBV12-4	TRBJ2-7	14	CASSFRTESYEQYF
TRBV5-1	TRBJ2-1	16	CASSRKDKSSYNEQFF
TRBV6-2/TRBV6-3	TRBJ2-1	16	CASSYSRVGAYNEQFF
TRBV5-6	TRBJ2-2	18	CASSLTRESSGNTGELFF
TRBV5-1	TRBJ2-3	11	CASSSTDAQYF
TRBV20-1	TRBJ1-2	14	CSANNRGGNYGYTF
TRBV5-4	TRBJ2-3	19	CASSFWWGKTRTSQDTQYF
TRBV19	TRBJ1-2	13	CASSRAGNYGYTF
TRBV5-1	TRBJ2-2	17	CASSDSGSPKVGGELFF
TRBV6-5	TRBJ2-5	15	CASSSAGTGDETQYF
TRBV5-1	TRBJ2-2	15	CASSLNPGATGELFF
TRBV12-3/TRBV12-4	TRBJ1-1	19	CASSRPRYGTPRRNTEAFF
TRBV6-2/TRBV6-3	TRBJ2-1	18	CASSQTRLGQGARNEQFF
TRBV24-1	TRBJ2-3	13	CATSPPGGDTQYF
TRBV12-3/TRBV12-4	TRBJ2-2	14	CASTLGLALRELFF
TRBV6-5	TRBJ2-7	16	CASSLPGGLKLYEQYF
TRBV20-1	TRBJ1-3	16	CSARRNLGTGGNTIYF
TRBV12-3/TRBV12-4	TRBJ2-7	13	CASSRAGTYEQYF
TRBV28	TRBJ2-3	15	CASSPGRTGTDTQYF
TRBV7-6	TRBJ1-1	13	CASSLLLATEAFF
TRBV5-1	TRBJ2-7	15	CASSLGPSGTYEQYF
TRBV5-1	TRBJ1-2	11	CASGTKGGYTF
TRBV7-9	TRBJ1-4	16	CASSSSGVSTNEKLFF
TRBV5-1	TRBJ2-5	14	CASSLDSNQETQYF
TRBV20-1	TRBJ2-1	16	CSVEFSEGSSYNEQFF